The TCR beta chain described here comes from a study of read filtering for tumor transcriptome and immune sequencing (dated by TCRdb to about 2020). For the study in its entirety: The cohort had under 20 male and roughly 14 female patients with a mean age of roughly 62 years, ranging from roughly 40 to 90. Per sample, about 4.05 to 10.27 million TCR-region mapped reads were obtained with IR-seq, compared with only about 80 to 1273 with RNA-seq. TCR repertoires obtained by targeted immune repertoire sequencing and by bulk whole-transcriptome sequencing performed on the same bone marrow samples were compared. By revised international staging, roughly 8 patients were R-ISS I, 16 were R-ISS II and roughly 7 were R-ISS III. After DNase treatment, whole-transcriptome libraries were prepared with the TruSeq RNA Access Library Prep Kit. A main aim was a read-filtering strategy for immune repertoire data, specifically whether clonotypes supported by a single read should be removed.

Overall study outcomes, separate from this receptor: When single-read clonotypes were removed, the proportions of shared clonotypes in IR-seq and RNA-seq correlated more strongly. IR-seq captured clonotypes at much higher depth and more reliably than RNA-seq, and smaller IR-seq throughput sufficed to identify most shared clonotypes. The sorted CD138-negative fraction was composed of a mixed bone marrow immune population rather than of purified T cells. Single-read clonotypes made up approximately 84% of clonotypes but only 3.5% to 4% of total reads in IR-seq, compared with roughly 70% of clonotypes and around 45% of reads in RNA-seq.

TCR libraries were built from roughly 400 ng RNA with the Immunoverse kit, using molecular barcoded adaptors covering alpha/delta and beta/gamma chains. TCR library preparation was performed with the same RNA that was used for transcriptome sequencing. An Illumina HiSeq 4000 with 2 x 150 cycles was used to sequence the TCR libraries. The published analysis was carried out like this. With MiXCR, TCR reads were aligned to human V, D, J and C references and assembled into CDR3 clonotypes, with quality filtering and error correction included. The tcR package in R was used to analyze clonotype counts and gene usage diversity. Raw mapping reads were checked after the RNA-seq reads had been mapped by STAR aligner version 2.5.3a onto the human GRCh37 genome. IR-seq fastq files were randomly downsampled with Seqtk 1.3 to test the effect of sequencing depth on detected clonotypes. The public reads were reprocessed in TCRdb via fastp at Q25 and MiXCR, keeping in-frame beta chains. Identical CDR3 proteins give one entry, which carries the most common genes and DNA. The V and J calls shown here were made by TCRdb, not taken from the authors' results. The sample table shows 100,000 to 150,000 distinct CDR3 sequences, and around 13% are seen once. The ten largest clones take up 11% of the sample.

V is pruned by 8 bases and J by 6 bases, leaving 4 bases of the junction without a gene match. Including the terminal cysteine and phenylalanine, the CDR3 comprises 13 residues. The retained sequence is limited to the CDR3, 39 bases, with the frame set at the first base. The germline V gene sets CDR1 to MNHEY and CDR2 to SVGEGT. With regard to this clonotype: No cognate antigen has been identified for it. Base qualities are missing; no much larger clone stands one base away.

Each patient had bone marrow sampled at the time of active disease. Ficoll-Hypaque density gradient centrifugation was used to isolate the bone marrow mononuclear cells. Myeloma plasma cells were removed and CD138-negative cells were collected by negative selection after labeling with CD138 magnetic microbeads on a MACS separator. Purity of the isolated cells was checked by flow cytometry on an Attune NxT using CD138 antibodies. Total RNA was extracted using TRIzol reagent and was quantified on a NanoDrop spectrophotometer. For each patient, paired RNA-seq and IR-seq were run on the CD138-negative bone marrow sample from that patient.

This receptor was obtained from a donor at least 40 years old with multiple myeloma. The sequence links TRBV6-2 or TRBV6-3 to TRBJ2-1, with 10 bases in between that match TRBD2. Sequencing was performed on a population of CD138-negative cells sorted from bone marrow. The sample's cell subset or site label, in plain terms: bone marrow mononuclear cells depleted of CD138+ plasma/myeloma cells by negative magnetic selection. The CDR3 in this case is CASHSGRGNEQFF. The nucleotide sequence is TGTGCCAGCCACAGCGGGAGGGGCAATGAGCAGTTCTTC.